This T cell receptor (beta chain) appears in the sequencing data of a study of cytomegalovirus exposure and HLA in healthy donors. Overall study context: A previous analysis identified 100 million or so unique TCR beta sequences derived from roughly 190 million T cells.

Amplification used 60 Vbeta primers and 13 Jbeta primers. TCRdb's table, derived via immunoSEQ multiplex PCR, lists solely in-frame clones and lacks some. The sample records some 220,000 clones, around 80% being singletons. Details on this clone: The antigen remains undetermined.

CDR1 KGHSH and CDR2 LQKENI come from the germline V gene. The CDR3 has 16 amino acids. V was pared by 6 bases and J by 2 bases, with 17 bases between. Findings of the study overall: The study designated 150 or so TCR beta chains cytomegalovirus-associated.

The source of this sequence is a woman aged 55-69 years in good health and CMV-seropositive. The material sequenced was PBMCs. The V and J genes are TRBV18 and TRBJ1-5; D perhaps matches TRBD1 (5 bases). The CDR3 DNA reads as TGTGCCAGCTCGAAGGGGCAAATGATGGGCAATCAGCCCCAGCATTTT. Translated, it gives CASSKGQMMGNQPQHF.